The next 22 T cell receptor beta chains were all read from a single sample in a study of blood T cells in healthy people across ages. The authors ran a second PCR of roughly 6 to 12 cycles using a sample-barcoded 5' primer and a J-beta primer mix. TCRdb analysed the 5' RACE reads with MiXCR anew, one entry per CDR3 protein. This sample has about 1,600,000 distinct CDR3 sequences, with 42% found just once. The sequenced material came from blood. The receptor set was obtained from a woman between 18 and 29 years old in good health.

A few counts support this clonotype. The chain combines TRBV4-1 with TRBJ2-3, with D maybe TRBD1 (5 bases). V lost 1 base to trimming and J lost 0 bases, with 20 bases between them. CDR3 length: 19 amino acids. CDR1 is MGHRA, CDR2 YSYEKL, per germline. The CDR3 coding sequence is TGCGCCAGCAGCCAAGCTCCATTCAGGGTGGGGTCTAGCACAGATACGCAGTATTTT. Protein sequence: CASSQAPFRVGSSTDTQYF.

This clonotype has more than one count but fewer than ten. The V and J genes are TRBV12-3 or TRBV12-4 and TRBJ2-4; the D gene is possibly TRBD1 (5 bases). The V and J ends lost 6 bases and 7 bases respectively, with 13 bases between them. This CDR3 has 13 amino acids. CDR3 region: CASRPSHRNIQYF. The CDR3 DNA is TGTGCCAGCAGGCCTTCCCACAGGAACATTCAGTACTTC.

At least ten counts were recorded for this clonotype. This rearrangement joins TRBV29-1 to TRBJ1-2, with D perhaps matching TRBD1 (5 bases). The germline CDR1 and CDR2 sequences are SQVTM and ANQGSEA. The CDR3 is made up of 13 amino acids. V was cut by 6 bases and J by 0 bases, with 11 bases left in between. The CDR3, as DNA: TGCAGCGTCCCAGACAGCACTAACTATGGCTACACCTTC. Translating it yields CSVPDSTNYGYTF.

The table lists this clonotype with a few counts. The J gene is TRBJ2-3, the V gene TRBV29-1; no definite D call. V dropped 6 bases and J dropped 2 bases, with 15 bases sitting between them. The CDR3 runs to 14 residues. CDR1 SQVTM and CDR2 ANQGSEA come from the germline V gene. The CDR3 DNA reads TGCAGCGTCAATCCCCCCGTCCCCACAGATACGCAGTATTTT. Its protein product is CSVNPPVPTDTQYF.

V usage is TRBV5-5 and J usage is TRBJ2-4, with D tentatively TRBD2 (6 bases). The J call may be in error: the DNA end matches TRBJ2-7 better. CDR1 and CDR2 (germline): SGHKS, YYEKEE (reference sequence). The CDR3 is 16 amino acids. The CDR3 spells CASSLAGTRDHYEQYF. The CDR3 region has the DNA TGTGCCAGCAGCTTGGCCGGGACTCGGGACCACTACGAGCAGTACTTC.

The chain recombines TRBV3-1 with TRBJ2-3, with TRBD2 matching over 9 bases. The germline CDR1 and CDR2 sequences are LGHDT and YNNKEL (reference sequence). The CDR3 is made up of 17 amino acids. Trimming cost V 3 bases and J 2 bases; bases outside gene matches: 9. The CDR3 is CASSHGRLADYTDTQYF. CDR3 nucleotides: TGTGCCAGCAGCCATGGGAGACTAGCGGACTACACAGATACGCAGTATTTT.

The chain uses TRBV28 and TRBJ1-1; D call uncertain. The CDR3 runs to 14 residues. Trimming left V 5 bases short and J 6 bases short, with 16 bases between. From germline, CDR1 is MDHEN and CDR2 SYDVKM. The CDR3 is CASSPRVPRAEAFF. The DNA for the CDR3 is TGTGCCAGCAGTCCCCGGGTCCCTCGGGCTGAAGCTTTCTTT.

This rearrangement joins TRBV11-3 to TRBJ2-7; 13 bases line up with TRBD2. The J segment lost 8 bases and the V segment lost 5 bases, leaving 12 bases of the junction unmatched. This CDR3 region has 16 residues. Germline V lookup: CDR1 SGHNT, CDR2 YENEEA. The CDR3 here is CASSLRTSGSQKQQYF. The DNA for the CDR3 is TGTGCCAGCAGCCTCCGGACTAGCGGGAGCCAAAAGCAGCAGTACTTC.

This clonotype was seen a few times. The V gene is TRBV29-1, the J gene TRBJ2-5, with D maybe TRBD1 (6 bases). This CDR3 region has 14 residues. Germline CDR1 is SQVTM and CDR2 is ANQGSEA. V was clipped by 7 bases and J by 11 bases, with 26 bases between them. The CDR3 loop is CSASWVAGVGEQYF. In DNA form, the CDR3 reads TGCAGCGCCTCTTGGGTGGCAGGGGTGGGTGAGCAGTACTTC.

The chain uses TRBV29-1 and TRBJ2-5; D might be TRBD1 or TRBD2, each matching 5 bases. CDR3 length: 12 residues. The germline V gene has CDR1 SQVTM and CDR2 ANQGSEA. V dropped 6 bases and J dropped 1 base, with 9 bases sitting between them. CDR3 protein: CSVRGSQETQYF. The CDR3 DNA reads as TGCAGCGTGAGGGGTAGCCAAGAGACCCAGTACTTC.

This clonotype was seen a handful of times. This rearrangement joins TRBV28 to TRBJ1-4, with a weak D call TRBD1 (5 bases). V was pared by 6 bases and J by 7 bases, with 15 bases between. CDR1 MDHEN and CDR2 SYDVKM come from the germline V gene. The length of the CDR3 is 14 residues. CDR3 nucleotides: TGTGCCAGCAGAGCCGACAGCGACGGTGAAAAACTGTTTTTT. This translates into CASRADSDGEKLFF.

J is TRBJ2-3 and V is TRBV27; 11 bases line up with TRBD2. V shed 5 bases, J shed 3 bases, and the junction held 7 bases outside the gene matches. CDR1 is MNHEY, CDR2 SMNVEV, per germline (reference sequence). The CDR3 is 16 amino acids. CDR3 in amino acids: CASSRLLAGATDTQYF. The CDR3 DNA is TGTGCCAGCAGTAGGTTACTAGCGGGAGCTACAGATACGCAGTATTTT.

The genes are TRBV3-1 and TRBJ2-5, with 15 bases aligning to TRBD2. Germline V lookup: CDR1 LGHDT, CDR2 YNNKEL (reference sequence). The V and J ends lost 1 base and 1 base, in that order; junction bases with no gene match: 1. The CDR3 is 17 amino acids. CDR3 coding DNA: TGTGCCAGCAGCCAAGCGGGACTAGCGGGGGGCCAAGAGACCCAGTACTTC. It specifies CASSQAGLAGGQETQYF.

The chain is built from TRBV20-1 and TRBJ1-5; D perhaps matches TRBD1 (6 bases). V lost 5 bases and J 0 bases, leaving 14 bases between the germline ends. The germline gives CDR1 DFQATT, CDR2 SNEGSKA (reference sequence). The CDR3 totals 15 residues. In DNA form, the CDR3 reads TGCAGTGCTGCTCAGGGGATTGTTAGCAATCAGCCCCAGCATTTT. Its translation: CSAAQGIVSNQPQHF.

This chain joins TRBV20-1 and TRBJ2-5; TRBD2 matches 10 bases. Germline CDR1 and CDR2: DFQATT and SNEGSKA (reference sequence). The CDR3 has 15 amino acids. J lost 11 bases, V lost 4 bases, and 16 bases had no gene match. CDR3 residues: CSATPSGGGRGEQYF. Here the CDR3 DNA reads TGCAGTGCTACGCCTAGCGGGGGAGGTAGGGGTGAGCAGTACTTC.

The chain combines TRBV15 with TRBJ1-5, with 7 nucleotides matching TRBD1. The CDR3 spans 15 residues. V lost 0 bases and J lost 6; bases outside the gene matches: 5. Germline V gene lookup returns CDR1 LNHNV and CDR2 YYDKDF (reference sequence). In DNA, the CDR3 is TGTGCCACCAGCAGAGAGACAGGGATAGGTCAGCCCCAGCATTTT. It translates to CATSRETGIGQPQHF. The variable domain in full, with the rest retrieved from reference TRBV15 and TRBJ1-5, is DAMVIQNPRYQVTQFGKPVTLSCSQTLNHNVMYWYQQKSSQAPKLLFHYYDKDFNNEADTPDNFQSRRPNTSFCFLDIRSPGLGDTAMYLCATSRETGIGQPQHFGDGTRLSIL.

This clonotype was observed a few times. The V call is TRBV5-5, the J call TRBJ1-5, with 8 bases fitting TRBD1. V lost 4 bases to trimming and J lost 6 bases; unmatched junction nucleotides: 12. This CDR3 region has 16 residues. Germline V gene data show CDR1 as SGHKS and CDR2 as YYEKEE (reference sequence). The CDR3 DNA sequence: TGTGCCAGCAGCCGAAGACTGACAGGGGTCGGTCAGCCCCAGCATTTT. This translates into CASSRRLTGVGQPQHF. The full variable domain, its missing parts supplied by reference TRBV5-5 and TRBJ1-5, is DAGVTQSPTHLIKTRGQQVTLRCSPISGHKSVSWYQQVLGQGPQFIFQYYEKEERGRGNFPDRFSARQFPNYSSELNVNALLLGDSALYLCASSRRLTGVGQPQHFGDGTRLSIL.

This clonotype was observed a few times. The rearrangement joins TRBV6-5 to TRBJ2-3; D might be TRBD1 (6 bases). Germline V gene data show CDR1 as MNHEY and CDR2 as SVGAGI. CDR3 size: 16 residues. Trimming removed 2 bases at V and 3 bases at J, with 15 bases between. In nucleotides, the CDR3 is TGTGCCAGCAGTTACGCTGGACAGCCAGTTACAGATACGCAGTATTTT. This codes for CASSYAGQPVTDTQYF.

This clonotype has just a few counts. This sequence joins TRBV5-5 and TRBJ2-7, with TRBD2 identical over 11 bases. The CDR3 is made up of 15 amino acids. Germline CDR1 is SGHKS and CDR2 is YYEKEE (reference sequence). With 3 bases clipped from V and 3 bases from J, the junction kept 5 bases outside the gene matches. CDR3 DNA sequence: TGTGCCAGCAGCTCACCGACTAGCGGGGACTACGAGCAGTACTTC. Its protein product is CASSSPTSGDYEQYF.

CDR3 sequence (DNA): TGTGCCAGCAGCTACGGACCGGAGGGAGCTTTCTTT. This translates into CASSYGPEGAFF. This sequence joins TRBV2 and TRBJ1-1; no clear D. The V gene's germline CDR1 is SNHLY and CDR2 FYNNEI. This CDR3 region has 12 residues. The V and J ends lost 6 bases and 10 bases respectively, with 15 bases between them.

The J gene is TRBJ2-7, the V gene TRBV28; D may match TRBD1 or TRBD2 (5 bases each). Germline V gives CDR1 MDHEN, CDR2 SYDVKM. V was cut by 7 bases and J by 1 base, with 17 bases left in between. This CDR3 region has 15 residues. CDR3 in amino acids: CASKSSPGRSYEQYF. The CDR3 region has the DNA TGTGCCAGCAAATCCTCTCCGGGACGATCCTACGAGCAGTACTTC.

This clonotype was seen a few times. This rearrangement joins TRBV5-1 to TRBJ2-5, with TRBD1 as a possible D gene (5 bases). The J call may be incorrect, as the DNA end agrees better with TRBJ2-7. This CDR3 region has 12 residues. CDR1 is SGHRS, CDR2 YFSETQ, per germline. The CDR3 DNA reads TGCGCCAGCAGCCCCGGACAAGACGAGCAGTACTTC. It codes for CASSPGQDEQYF.